The rows below give T cell receptor beta chains drawn from one sample of a study of blood T cell dynamics during melanoma immunotherapy. The data were produced by immunoSEQ multiplex PCR, yet TCRdb's version contains in-frame clones alone and is incomplete. Of roughly 12,000 clones in the sample, 70% to 90% are singletons; the top ten hold around 6.7%. This material consisted of blood, taken from a patient treated with checkpoint blockade. The source of these receptors is a human donor with melanoma. Both conserved end residues are part of each CDR3. Fields, in order: CDR3 protein, V gene, J gene.

CDR3aa: CASSTDSQETQYF
v_gene: TRBV19
j_gene: TRBJ2-5

CDR3aa: CASSLAQGETQYF
v_gene: TRBV6-4
j_gene: TRBJ2-5

CDR3aa: CASSDRRGRGRGYTF
v_gene: TRBV2
j_gene: TRBJ1-2

CDR3aa: CASSQEVRGLGEKLFF
v_gene: TRBV4-3
j_gene: TRBJ1-4

CDR3aa: CASSLGPGRNTEAFF
v_gene: TRBV18
j_gene: TRBJ1-1

CDR3aa: CASSGAESGNTIYF
v_gene: TRBV6-1
j_gene: TRBJ1-3

CDR3aa: CASSQEVGGYNEQFF
v_gene: TRBV4-3
j_gene: TRBJ2-1

CDR3aa: CASSAQPRGTEAFF
v_gene: TRBV9
j_gene: TRBJ1-1

CDR3aa: CASSQVDRATEAFF
v_gene: TRBV4-1
j_gene: TRBJ1-1

CDR3aa: CASMRGNQPQHF
v_gene: TRBV5-8
j_gene: TRBJ1-5

CDR3aa: CASSIGRGAETQYF
v_gene: TRBV19
j_gene: TRBJ2-5

CDR3aa: CASSFSGGRNTEAFF
v_gene: TRBV7-2
j_gene: TRBJ1-1

CDR3aa: CASTGTVPTDTQYF
v_gene: TRBV6-6
j_gene: TRBJ2-3

CDR3aa: CASTLRGDEQYF
v_gene: TRBV19
j_gene: TRBJ2-7

CDR3aa: CASSRFTGVTEAFF
v_gene: TRBV7-8
j_gene: TRBJ1-1

CDR3aa: CASSPTGGGWYGYTF
v_gene: TRBV27
j_gene: TRBJ1-2

CDR3aa: CASSLARTSYEQYF
v_gene: TRBV11-1
j_gene: TRBJ2-7

CDR3aa: CASTRGGSTGELFF
v_gene: TRBV7-9
j_gene: TRBJ2-2

CDR3aa: CASSLPTGGNTGELFF
v_gene: TRBV5-1
j_gene: TRBJ2-2

CDR3aa: CASSFDGSGGEEQYF
v_gene: TRBV5-1
j_gene: TRBJ2-7

CDR3aa: CASTGGRSSYNSPLHF
v_gene: TRBV21-1
j_gene: TRBJ1-6

CDR3aa: CASSLFGRGTSYNEQFF
v_gene: TRBV5-1
j_gene: TRBJ2-1

CDR3aa: CASSRQGSNQPQHF
v_gene: TRBV5-8
j_gene: TRBJ1-5

CDR3aa: CASSRDNYEQYF
v_gene: TRBV12-5
j_gene: TRBJ2-7

CDR3aa: CASSHGTGKEKLFF
v_gene: TRBV11-2
j_gene: TRBJ1-4